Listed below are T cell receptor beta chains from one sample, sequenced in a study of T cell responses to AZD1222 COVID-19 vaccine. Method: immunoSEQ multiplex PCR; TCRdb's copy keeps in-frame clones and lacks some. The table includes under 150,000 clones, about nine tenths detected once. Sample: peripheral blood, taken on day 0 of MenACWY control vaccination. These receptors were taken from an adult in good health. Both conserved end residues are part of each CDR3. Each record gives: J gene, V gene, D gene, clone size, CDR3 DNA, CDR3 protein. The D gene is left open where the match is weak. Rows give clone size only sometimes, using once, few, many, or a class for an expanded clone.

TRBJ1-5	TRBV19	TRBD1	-	TGTGCCAGTAGTCCTCCCGGACAGGGAGTTTTCGGCAGCAATCAGCCCCAGCATTTT	CASSPPGQGVFGSNQPQHF
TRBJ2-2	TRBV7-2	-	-	TGTGCCAGCAGTACCACCGTCGGGATTTACGGGGAGCTGTTTTTT	CASSTTVGIYGELFF
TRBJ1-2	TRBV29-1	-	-	TGCAGCTTCCGTGAAGGGCTAGGACCGGACTATGGCTACACCTTC	CSFREGLGPDYGYTF
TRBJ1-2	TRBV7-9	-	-	TGTGCCAGCAGCTTAGACTATGGCTACACCTTC	CASSLDYGYTF
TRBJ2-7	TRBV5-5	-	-	TGTGCCAGCAGCTTGGCATTCCAGGCCGGCTACGAGCAGTACTTC	CASSLAFQAGYEQYF
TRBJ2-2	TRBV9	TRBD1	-	TGTGCCAGCAGCGTAGCGGGACAGGGGAACACCGGGGAGCTGTTTTTT	CASSVAGQGNTGELFF
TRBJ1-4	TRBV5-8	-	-	TGTGCCAGCAGCTTATCGACAGCAACTAATGAAAAACTGTTTTTT	CASSLSTATNEKLFF
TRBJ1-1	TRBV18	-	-	TGTGCCAGCTCACCCGCGGGGGGCACTGAAGCTTTCTTT	CASSPAGGTEAFF
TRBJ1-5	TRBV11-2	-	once	TGTGCCAGCAGCCGTGACACCAATCAGCCCCAGCATTTT	CASSRDTNQPQHF
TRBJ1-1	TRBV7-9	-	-	TGTGCCAGCAGCTTAGATCACAAAATGAACACTGAAGCTTTCTTT	CASSLDHKMNTEAFF
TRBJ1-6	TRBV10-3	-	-	TGTGCCATCAGTGAGTTGGAATCCTATAATTCACCCCTCCACTTT	CAISELESYNSPLHF
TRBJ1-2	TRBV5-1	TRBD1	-	TGCGCCAGCAGCTTGGAGCAACAGGGGCCCGGAGGCTATGGCTACACCTTC	CASSLEQQGPGGYGYTF
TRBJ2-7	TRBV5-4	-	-	TGTGCCAGCAGCTGGGGAGGGGGTGCGTCCTACGAGCAGTACTTC	CASSWGGGASYEQYF
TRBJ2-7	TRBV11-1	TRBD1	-	TGTGCCAGCAGCGTAAACAGGGGGCTCAACGAGCAGTACTTC	CASSVNRGLNEQYF
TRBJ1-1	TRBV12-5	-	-	TGTGCTAGTGGTTCCGGACAGACTGAAGCTTTCTTT	CASGSGQTEAFF
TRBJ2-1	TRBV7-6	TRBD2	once	TGTGCCAGCAGAGCGGGAGGGCCGTACAATGAGCAGTTCTTC	CASRAGGPYNEQFF
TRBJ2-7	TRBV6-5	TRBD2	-	TGTGCCAGCAGTTTCAGCGGGGGGAGGGACGAGCAGTACTTC	CASSFSGGRDEQYF
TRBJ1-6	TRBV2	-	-	TGTGCCAGCCGACCTTCCAGGGTTAATTCACCCCTCCACTTT	CASRPSRVNSPLHF
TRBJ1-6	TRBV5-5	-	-	TGTGCCAGCAGCTTGGGGCCTAGACACCTCTATAATTCACCCCTCCACTTT	CASSLGPRHLYNSPLHF
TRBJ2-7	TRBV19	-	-	TGTGCCAGTAGTACCTCCCCTGGGGGAGCGGCCGAGCAGTACTTC	CASSTSPGGAAEQYF
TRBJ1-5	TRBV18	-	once	TGTGCCAGCTCACCATTTGGACAGAGCAATCAGCCCCAGCATTTT	CASSPFGQSNQPQHF
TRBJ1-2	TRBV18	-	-	TGTGCCAGCTCACTCAGTCCAGCCAGTAACTATGGCTACACCTTC	CASSLSPASNYGYTF
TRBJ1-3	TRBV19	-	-	TGTGCCAGTAGTACCACAGGCAGATCCCTATTTGGAAACACCATATATTTT	CASSTTGRSLFGNTIYF
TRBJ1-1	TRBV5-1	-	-	TGCGCCAGCAGCTTTGGACAGAACACTGAAGCTTTCTTT	CASSFGQNTEAFF
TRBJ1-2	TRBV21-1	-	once	TGTGCCAGCAGCAAAGTCCCCAGGGGTGATGGCTACACCTTC	CASSKVPRGDGYTF
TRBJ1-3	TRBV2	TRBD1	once	TGTGCCAGCAGTATTGACAGGGTTGGAAACACCATATATTTT	CASSIDRVGNTIYF
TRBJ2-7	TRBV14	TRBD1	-	TGTGCCAGCAGCCGCCCGACAGGGGGGGAGCAGTACTTC	CASSRPTGGEQYF
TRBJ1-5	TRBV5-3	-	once	TGTGCCAGAAGTTTCCGAGGGGGAGGGGGCAATCAGCCCCAGCATTTT	CARSFRGGGGNQPQHF
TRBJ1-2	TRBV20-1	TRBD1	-	TGCAGTGCTGACAGGGGTTGGGGCTACACCTTC	CSADRGWGYTF
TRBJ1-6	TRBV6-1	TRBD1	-	TGTGCCAGCAGTGATTTGGACAGGGCGGCTTCACCCCTCCACTTT	CASSDLDRAASPLHF
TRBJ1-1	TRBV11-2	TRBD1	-	TGTGCCAGCAGCCAAGACAGGGGCACTGAAGCTTTCTTT	CASSQDRGTEAFF
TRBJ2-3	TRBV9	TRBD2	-	TGTGCCAGCAGCCTAGCGGGAGGGCCCCGCACAGATACGCAGTATTTT	CASSLAGGPRTDTQYF
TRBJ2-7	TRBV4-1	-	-	TGCGCCAGCAGCCAAGGAAGGGACGGCTCCTACGAGCAGTACTTC	CASSQGRDGSYEQYF
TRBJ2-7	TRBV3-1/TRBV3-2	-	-	TGTGCCAGCAGCCAAGGGCTACGCTCCTACGAGCAGTACTTC	CASSQGLRSYEQYF